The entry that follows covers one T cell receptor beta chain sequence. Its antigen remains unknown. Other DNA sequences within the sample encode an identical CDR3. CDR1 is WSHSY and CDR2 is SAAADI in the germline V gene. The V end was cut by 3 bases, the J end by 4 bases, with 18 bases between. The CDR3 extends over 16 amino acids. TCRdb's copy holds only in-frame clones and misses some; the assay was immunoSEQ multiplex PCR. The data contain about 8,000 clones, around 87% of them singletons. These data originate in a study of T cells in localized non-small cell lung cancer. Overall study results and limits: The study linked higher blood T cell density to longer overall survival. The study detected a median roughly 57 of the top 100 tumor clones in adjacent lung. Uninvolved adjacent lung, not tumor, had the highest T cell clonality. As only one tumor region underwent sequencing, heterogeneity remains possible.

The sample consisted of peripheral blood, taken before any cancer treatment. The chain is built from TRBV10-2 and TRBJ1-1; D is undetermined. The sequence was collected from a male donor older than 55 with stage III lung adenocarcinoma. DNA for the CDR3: TGCGCCAGCAGTGACGGTCGGGGAGGGTATGGCACTGAAGCTTTCTTT. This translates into CASSDGRGGYGTEAFF.